The 30 T cell receptor beta chains below all came from one sample that was sequenced in a study of blood T cells in healthy people across ages. Together with a sample-barcoded 5' primer, a J-beta primer mix was included in a second PCR lasting roughly 6 to 12 cycles. Each CDR3 protein gets one entry after TCRdb re-called the 5' RACE reads with MiXCR. The data hold approximately 580,000 distinct CDR3 sequences, with 24% observed a single time. These data were likewise used in another study, on T cells of mothers and their children.

The material sequenced was blood. These TCRs come from a boy younger than 18 in good health.

The chain has TRBV5-5 and TRBJ1-1; D is undetermined. The germline CDR1 and CDR2 sequences are SGHKS and YYEKEE (reference sequence). V dropped 7 bases and J dropped 0 bases, with 16 bases sitting between them. This CDR3 region has 15 residues. The CDR3 region is CASRAQTRMNTEAFF. In DNA, the CDR3 is TGTGCCAGCCGGGCGCAGACTCGAATGAACACTGAAGCTTTCTTT.

There are a few counts of this clonotype. A junction end diverges from the germline sequence, so it may reflect a read error. The chain is built from TRBV7-2 and TRBJ2-3, with 7 bases matching TRBD2. The CDR3 sequence is 12 residues long. CDR1 and CDR2 from the germline V gene are SGHTA and FQGNSA. CDR3 in DNA: TGTGCCAGCAGCTTAGCCCAGACTAGCCTCCGTTTT. Residues: CASSLAQTSLRF.

This clonotype was counted a single time. An end of the junction does not agree with germline; a read error may underlie this. V and J are TRBV7-8 and TRBJ1-2, with 9 bases that match TRBD1. The CDR3 totals 14 residues. Germline V gene lookup returns CDR1 SGHVS and CDR2 FQNEAQ. DNA for the CDR3: TGTGCCAGCAGCTTAGAACAGGGGGCACATGGCTACGCCTTC. It specifies CASSLEQGAHGYAF.

This clonotype was detected ten times or more. The rearrangement uses TRBV12-3 or TRBV12-4 and TRBJ2-7; 10 positions match TRBD1. The CDR3 has 14 amino acids. J gave up 4 bases and V 8 bases, and 8 bases lay outside the gene matches. DNA of the CDR3: TGTGCCAGCTCGAACCCGGGACAGGGGTACGAGCAGTACTTC. This encodes CASSNPGQGYEQYF.

The chain combines TRBV28 with TRBJ2-5; 7 positions match TRBD1. TRBJ2-7 matches the DNA end more closely, so the J call is doubtful. The V gene's germline CDR1 is MDHEN and CDR2 SYDVKM. CDR3 length: 14 amino acids. CDR3 DNA: TGTGCCAGCAGCTTAGTACAGGGGTACTACGAGCAGTACTTC. Translated, it gives CASSLVQGYYEQYF.

The chain joins TRBV3-1 to TRBJ2-5; D gene unclear. This CDR3 has 14 residues. The ends were cut back, 0 bases at V and 5 bases at J, with 10 bases in the middle. The V gene's germline CDR1 is LGHDT and CDR2 YNNKEL (reference sequence). Here the CDR3 reads CASSQDLQRETQYF. CDR3 nucleotide sequence: TGTGCCAGCAGCCAAGATTTGCAGAGGGAGACCCAGTACTTC.

This chain connects TRBV5-6 to TRBJ1-5; 8 positions agree with TRBD1. V shed 3 bases and J 6 bases; nucleotides not matched to a gene: 8. The CDR3 covers 15 residues. Germline values: CDR1 SGHDT, CDR2 YYEEEE. DNA for the CDR3: TGTGCCAGCAGCTGGGGGACAGGCAACAGTCAGCCCCAGCATTTT. Translating it yields CASSWGTGNSQPQHF. Full variable domain (rest looked up from reference TRBV5-6 and TRBJ1-5): DAGVTQSPTHLIKTRGQQVTLRCSPKSGHDTVSWYQQALGQGPQFIFQYYEEEERQRGNFPDRFSGHQFPNYSSELNVNALLLGDSALYLCASSWGTGNSQPQHFGDGTRLSIL.

V and J are TRBV3-1 and TRBJ2-5; 8 bases align to TRBD1. V lost 1 base to trimming and J lost 4 bases; unmatched junction nucleotides: 5. Per germline, CDR1 LGHDT and CDR2 YNNKEL (reference sequence). The CDR3 contains 15 residues. The CDR3 DNA follows: TGTGCCAGCAGCCAAGGACAGGGGCGAGGAGAGACCCAGTACTTC. This gives the protein CASSQGQGRGETQYF.

This clonotype was seen only a few times. The rearrangement joins TRBV29-1 to TRBJ1-1, with 9 bases fitting TRBD1. Germline V gene lookup returns CDR1 SQVTM and CDR2 ANQGSEA. The CDR3 totals 16 residues. The V gene end was trimmed by 4 bases and the J gene end by 0 bases; junction bases not matched to a gene: 9. The CDR3: CSVGGQGGGMNTEAFF. DNA of the CDR3: TGCAGCGTTGGGGGACAGGGCGGGGGGATGAACACTGAAGCTTTCTTT.

This chain connects TRBV19 to TRBJ2-5, with TRBD1 matching over 8 bases. The J call is in doubt because the DNA end fits TRBJ2-7 better. The CDR3 length is 15 residues. Germline CDR1 LNHDA, CDR2 SQIVND (reference sequence). In DNA, the CDR3 is TGTGCCAGTAGTATCGGTGGGACAGGATCCTACGAGCAGTACTTC. Protein product: CASSIGGTGSYEQYF.

This clonotype came up once. An end of the junction differs from the germline gene, which may be a read error. The V and J genes are TRBV25-1 and TRBJ1-3, with D unresolved. The germline V gene encodes CDR1 MGHDK and CDR2 SYGVNS. The CDR3 runs 15 residues. The CDR3 here is CAGSENPALGNTIYF. The DNA of the CDR3 is TGTGCCGGCAGTGAGAATCCGGCCCTTGGAAACACCATATATTTT.

This clonotype was seen more than once but under ten times. The DNA for the CDR3 is TGTGCCAGCAGCTTAGGTTGGCCTCGACTAGCGGGGGAAGATACGCAGTATTTT. Protein product: CASSLGWPRLAGEDTQYF. This chain uses TRBV7-6 with TRBJ2-3, with TRBD2 identical over 12 bases. Losses at the gene ends were 1 base for V and 5 bases for J; bases not matched to a gene: 10. CDR3 length: 18 residues. The germline CDR1 and CDR2 sequences are SGHVS and FNYEAQ.

This clonotype was found many times. This sequence joins TRBV29-1 and TRBJ2-7; D possibly corresponds to TRBD1 (6 bases). Between the trimmed V and J ends, which lost 3 bases and 5 bases, there was a span of 17 bases. The CDR3 length is 14 residues. CDR1 is SQVTM and CDR2 is ANQGSEA in the germline V gene. Written as DNA, the CDR3 is TGCAGCGTTGAGGTCTGGGGGCGAGCAAACGAGCAGTACTTC. This gives the protein CSVEVWGRANEQYF.

In its sample, this clonotype was seen a few times. DNA for the CDR3: TGTGCCAGCAGCCCTTGGTTGACAGGGGGATACGAGCAGTACTTC. Amino acids: CASSPWLTGGYEQYF. The chain is built from TRBV14 and TRBJ2-7; TRBD1 matches at 9 bases. The CDR3 sequence is 15 residues long. J was trimmed by 4 bases and V by 4 bases; bases with no gene match: 8. The germline CDR1 and CDR2 sequences are SGHDN and FVKESK.

This clonotype was detected ten times or more. This chain links TRBV7-3 with TRBJ2-5, with TRBD1 matching 7 bases. Gene TRBJ2-1 matches the end of the DNA better, so the J call may be wrong. Germline loops: CDR1 SGHTA, CDR2 FQGTGA. The CDR3 length is 15 residues. CDR3 amino acids: CASSLEAGGYNEQFF. In DNA form, the CDR3 reads TGTGCCAGCAGCTTAGAGGCAGGGGGCTACAATGAGCAGTTCTTC.

In DNA form, the CDR3 reads TGTGCCAGCAGTTTGCCCGGGGGGGTCCGTGAGCAGTTCTTC. This translates into CASSLPGGVREQFF. This chain connects TRBV28 to TRBJ2-5; 8 bases align to TRBD2. The DNA end favors TRBJ2-1, so the J call may be wrong. Germline V lookup: CDR1 MDHEN, CDR2 SYDVKM. CDR3 length: 14 amino acids.

This rearrangement joins TRBV24-1 to TRBJ1-1; perhaps TRBD1 as D (5 bases). Looked up from germline, CDR1 is KGHDR and CDR2 is SFDVKD. V was cut by 7 bases and J by 8 bases, with 10 bases left in between. This CDR3 comprises 11 residues. The DNA for the CDR3 is TGTGCCACCAGCCGGGGGTTAGAAGCTTTCTTT. Translating gives CATSRGLEAFF.

This clonotype was observed a handful of times. The chain recombines TRBV6-1 with TRBJ2-5; 10 bases are a match to TRBD2. Germline loops: CDR1 MNHNS, CDR2 SASEGT. The CDR3 sequence is 16 residues long. The V and J ends lost 5 bases and 1 base, in that order; junction bases with no gene match: 7. The CDR3 bases are TGTGCCAGCAGTCCTCTAGCGGGAGTATCCCAAGAGACCCAGTACTTC. Translation: CASSPLAGVSQETQYF.

This clonotype was picked up many times. This chain joins TRBV11-1 and TRBJ2-5, with D uncertain. Trimming pared 5 bases from V and 1 base from J, leaving 8 bases between. Germline CDR1 SGHAT, CDR2 FQDESV (reference sequence). This CDR3 is 13 amino acids long. Written as DNA, the CDR3 is TGTGCCAGCAGCCAGACCTTCCAAGAGACCCAGTACTTC. Protein: CASSQTFQETQYF.

The V call is TRBV4-2, the J call TRBJ2-7; D is undetermined. The V gene lost 0 bases and the J gene lost 2 bases, with 5 bases spanning the gap. CDR3 length: 13 residues. The germline V gene has CDR1 LGHNA and CDR2 YNFKEQ. This CDR3 is CASSQDSTYEQYF. CDR3 sequence (DNA): TGTGCCAGCAGCCAAGACTCAACCTACGAGCAGTACTTC.

The chain joins TRBV4-3 to TRBJ2-2; 8 positions agree with TRBD2. Trimming cost V 2 bases and J 2 bases; bases outside gene matches: 7. Germline assignment: CDR1 LGHNA and CDR2 YSLEER. CDR3 length equals 17 residues. CDR3 sequence reads: CASSQFTSGENTGELFF. The CDR3 DNA is TGCGCCAGCAGCCAATTCACTAGCGGAGAAAACACCGGGGAGCTGTTTTTT.

This clonotype was counted between two and nine times. This chain uses TRBV9 with TRBJ2-3; TRBD2 matches 9 bases. CDR3 length equals 16 residues. Germline V CDR1 and CDR2: SGDLS, YYNGEE. The V and J ends lost 0 bases and 7 bases, in that order; junction bases with no gene match: 9. CDR3 coding DNA: TGTGCCAGCAGCGTAGGTAGCGGGGGCCGGGGGAATACGCAGTATTTT. Encoded protein: CASSVGSGGRGNTQYF.

This clonotype was counted between two and nine times. J is TRBJ2-3 and V is TRBV7-8; the D is unclear. Trimming pared 5 bases from V and 4 bases from J, leaving 13 bases between. Germline values: CDR1 SGHVS, CDR2 FQNEAQ. The CDR3 spans 14 residues. The CDR3 DNA sequence: TGTGCCAGCAGCCCTTCACGGGCCCCAGATACGCAGTATTTT. Its translation: CASSPSRAPDTQYF. Together with reference TRBV7-8 and TRBJ2-3, the CDR3 gives the full variable domain: GAGVSQSPRYKVAKRGQDVALRCDPISGHVSLFWYQQALGQGPEFLTYFQNEAQLDKSGLPSDRFFAERPEGSVSTLKIQRTQQEDSAVYLCASSPSRAPDTQYFGPGTRLTVL.

This clonotype came up once. The V gene is TRBV4-3, the J gene TRBJ1-2; 8 bases are a match to TRBD1. This CDR3 is built from 17 residues. V gave up 2 bases and J gave up 2 bases; unmatched junction bases: 10. In germline, CDR1 is LGHNA, CDR2 YSLEER. The CDR3 region is CASSQIGQGSLNYGYTF. For the CDR3, the DNA is TGCGCCAGCAGCCAAATTGGACAGGGTTCCCTGAACTATGGCTACACCTTC.

A note on this clonotype: One end of the junction varies from germline; a read error may be responsible. The genes are TRBV12-3 or TRBV12-4 and TRBJ2-5; tentative D call: TRBD1 (6 bases). The J call may be wrong; the DNA end is better matched by TRBJ2-7. CDR3 length: 15 amino acids. The CDR3 protein is CANSLAPTGIYEQYF. Written as DNA, the CDR3 is TGTGCCAACAGTTTAGCGCCGACAGGTATCTACGAGCAGTACTTC.

This clonotype was recorded a few times. CDR3 sequence reads: CASNLRRGDYGYTF. CDR3 nucleotides: TGTGCCAGCAACCTCCGGAGAGGCGACTATGGCTACACCTTC. V gene TRBV28 combines with J gene TRBJ1-2, with D hard to call. Germline-derived CDR1 and CDR2 are MDHEN and SYDVKM. CDR3 length: 14 amino acids. V lost 7 bases, J lost 3 bases, and 15 bases lay in between.

The V call is TRBV7-2, the J call TRBJ2-3; D gene unclear. V was shortened by 7 bases and J by 1 base, with 9 bases between the two germline ends. The CDR3 is made up of 13 amino acids. Germline loops: CDR1 SGHTA, CDR2 FQGNSA. Here the CDR3 DNA reads TGTGCCAGCACCCCCGCACGCACAGATACGCAGTATTTT. Translated: CASTPARTDTQYF.

J is TRBJ2-5 and V is TRBV11-2, with 7 positions matching TRBD1. Gene TRBJ2-7 matches the end of the DNA better, so the J call may be wrong. The CDR3 is 15 residues long. The germline gives CDR1 SGHAT, CDR2 FQNNGV. CDR3 sequence reads: CASSFNRGRANEQYF. For the CDR3, the DNA is TGTGCCAGCAGCTTCAACAGGGGAAGGGCTAACGAGCAGTACTTC.

This clonotype was recorded a few times. The rearrangement joins TRBV5-4 to TRBJ1-4, with TRBD1 matching over 9 bases. CDR1 is SGHNT and CDR2 is YYREEE in the germline V gene (reference sequence). J lost 5 bases, V lost 10 bases, and 6 bases had no gene match. The CDR3 has 13 amino acids. This CDR3 is CAGRDRGNEKLFF. DNA for the CDR3: TGTGCCGGTAGAGACAGGGGGAATGAAAAACTGTTTTTT. Drawing the rest from reference TRBV5-4 and TRBJ1-4, the complete variable domain is ETGVTQSPTHLIKTRGQQVTLRCSSQSGHNTVSWYQQALGQGPQFIFQYYREEENGRGNFPPRFSGLQFPNYSSELNVNALELDDSALYLCAGRDRGNEKLFFGSGTQLSVL.

This clonotype was observed a handful of times. The rearrangement links TRBV5-1 to TRBJ1-4; D gene unclear. The CDR3 extends over 14 amino acids. V dropped 4 bases and J dropped 0 bases, with 7 bases sitting between them. Per the germline V gene, CDR1 is SGHRS and CDR2 is YFSETQ. CDR3: CASSGEATNEKLFF. In DNA form, the CDR3 reads TGCGCCAGCAGCGGGGAGGCAACTAATGAAAAACTGTTTTTT.